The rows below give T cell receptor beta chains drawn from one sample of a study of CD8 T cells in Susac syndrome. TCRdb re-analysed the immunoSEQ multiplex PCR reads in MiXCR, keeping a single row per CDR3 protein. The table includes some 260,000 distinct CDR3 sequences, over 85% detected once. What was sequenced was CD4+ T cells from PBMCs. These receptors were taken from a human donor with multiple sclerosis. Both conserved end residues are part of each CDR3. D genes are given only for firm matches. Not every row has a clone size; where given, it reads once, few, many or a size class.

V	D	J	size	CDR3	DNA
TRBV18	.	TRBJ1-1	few	CASSPTGENTEAFF	TGTGCCAGCTCACCAACCGGGGAGAACACTGAAGCTTTCTTT
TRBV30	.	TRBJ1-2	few	CAGSGLIYGYTF	TGTGCCGGGTCGGGACTGATCTATGGCTACACCTTC
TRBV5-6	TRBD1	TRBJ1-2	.	CASSPAPGQGNGYTF	TGTGCCAGCAGCCCCGCGCCCGGACAGGGGAATGGCTACACCTTC
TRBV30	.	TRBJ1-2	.	CAWRGYNGYTF	TGTGCCTGGAGAGGTTATAACGGCTACACCTTC
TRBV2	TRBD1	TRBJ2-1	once	CASSLRGQGLGEQFF	TGTGCCAGCAGCCTCAGGGGACAGGGGTTAGGTGAGCAGTTCTTC
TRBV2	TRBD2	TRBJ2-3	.	CASSPGTSGSSDTQYF	TGTGCCAGCAGCCCGGGGACTAGCGGGAGTAGTGATACGCAGTATTTT
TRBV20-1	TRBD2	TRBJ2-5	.	CSAHGLAGETQYF	TGCAGTGCTCACGGACTAGCTGGAGAGACCCAGTACTTC
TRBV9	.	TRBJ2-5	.	CASSVDPPGITQETQYF	TGTGCCAGCAGCGTAGACCCCCCCGGGATAACTCAAGAGACCCAGTACTTC
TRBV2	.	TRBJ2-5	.	CASVVGGEETQYF	TGTGCCAGCGTGGTAGGGGGAGAAGAGACCCAGTACTTC
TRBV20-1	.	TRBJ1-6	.	CSASGGGGSPLHF	TGCAGTGCTAGTGGAGGCGGGGGTTCACCCCTCCACTTT
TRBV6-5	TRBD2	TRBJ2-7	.	CASSLAGVSYEQYF	TGTGCCAGCAGTCTAGCGGGGGTCTCCTACGAGCAGTACTTC
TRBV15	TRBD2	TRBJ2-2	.	CATSRDWSPGRGDITGELFF	TGTGCCACCAGCAGAGATTGGTCCCCTGGTCGGGGGGATATCACCGGGGAGCTGTTTTTT
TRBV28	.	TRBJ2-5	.	CASSFEGRETQYF	TGTGCCAGCAGTTTCGAGGGGAGGGAGACCCAGTACTTC
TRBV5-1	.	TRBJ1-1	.	CASSLLQTNTEAFF	TGCGCCAGCAGCTTGTTGCAGACGAACACTGAAGCTTTCTTT
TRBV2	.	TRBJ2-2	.	CASRFGGTGELFF	TGTGCCAGCAGGTTCGGAGGGACCGGGGAGCTGTTTTTT
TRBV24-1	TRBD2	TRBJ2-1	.	CATSDVGLSGASYNEQFF	TGTGCCACCAGTGATGTGGGACTAAGCGGGGCCTCCTACAATGAGCAGTTCTTC
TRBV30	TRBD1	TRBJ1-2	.	CAWSAGTGGGYGYTF	TGTGCCTGGAGTGCCGGGACAGGGGGGGGTTATGGCTACACCTTC
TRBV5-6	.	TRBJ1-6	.	CASSLQGGNSPLHF	TGTGCCAGCAGCCTACAGGGTGGTAATTCACCCCTCCACTTT
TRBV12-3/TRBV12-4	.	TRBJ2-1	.	CASSSWGESNEQFF	TGTGCCAGCAGTTCTTGGGGGGAGAGCAATGAGCAGTTCTTC
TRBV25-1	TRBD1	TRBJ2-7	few	CASSDVRQGSSYEQYF	TGTGCCAGCAGTGACGTGAGACAGGGATCCTCCTACGAGCAGTACTTC
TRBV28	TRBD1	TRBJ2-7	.	CASSSDRDIRNEQYF	TGTGCCAGCAGTTCGGACAGGGATATACGTAACGAGCAGTACTTC
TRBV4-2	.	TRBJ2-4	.	CASSQHGRENIQYF	TGTGCCAGCAGCCAACATGGCAGGGAAAACATTCAGTACTTC
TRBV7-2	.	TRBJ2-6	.	CASSPSGPPGANVLTF	TGTGCCAGCAGCCCATCCGGGCCCCCTGGGGCCAACGTCCTGACTTTC
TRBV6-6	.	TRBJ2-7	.	CASSPAGGSYEQYF	TGTGCCAGCAGTCCGGCAGGCGGCTCCTACGAGCAGTACTTC
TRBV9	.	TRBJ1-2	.	CASSVGGDPYGYTF	TGTGCCAGCAGCGTAGGGGGCGACCCCTATGGCTACACCTTC
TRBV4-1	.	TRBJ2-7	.	CASSQNSGVIDEQYF	TGCGCCAGCAGCCAAAATTCAGGGGTTATCGACGAGCAGTACTTC
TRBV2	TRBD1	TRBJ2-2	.	CASRVGQGKNENTGELFF	TGTGCCAGCAGAGTAGGACAGGGGAAAAATGAGAACACCGGGGAGCTGTTTTTT
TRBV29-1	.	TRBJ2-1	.	CSVDQGSGEQFF	TGCAGCGTTGATCAGGGCTCGGGTGAGCAGTTCTTC
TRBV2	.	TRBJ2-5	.	CASRDDQETQYF	TGTGCCAGCCGGGACGACCAAGAGACCCAGTACTTC
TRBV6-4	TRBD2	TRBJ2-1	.	CASSASSGGALGEQFF	TGTGCCAGCAGTGCGTCTAGCGGGGGGGCCCTTGGTGAGCAGTTCTTC
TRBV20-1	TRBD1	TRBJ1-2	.	CSPPPWDRGEGYTF	TGCAGTCCCCCCCCCTGGGACAGGGGGGAAGGCTACACCTTC
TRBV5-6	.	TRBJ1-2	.	CASSLEGFGYGYTF	TGTGCCAGCAGCTTGGAAGGTTTCGGATATGGCTACACCTTC
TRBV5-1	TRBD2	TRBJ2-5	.	CASSQGTRGEGQETQYF	TGCGCCAGCAGCCAGGGAACCCGAGGGGAGGGTCAAGAGACCCAGTACTTC
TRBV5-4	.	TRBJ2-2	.	CASSRTANTGELFF	TGTGCCAGCAGCCGGACAGCGAACACCGGGGAGCTGTTTTTT
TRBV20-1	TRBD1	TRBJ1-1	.	CSARDRRGDFGAFF	TGCAGTGCTAGAGACCGCAGGGGGGATTTCGGAGCTTTCTTT
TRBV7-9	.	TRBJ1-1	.	CASTGRRLGMNTEAFF	TGTGCCAGCACGGGCCGGAGACTCGGGATGAACACTGAAGCTTTCTTT
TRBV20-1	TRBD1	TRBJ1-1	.	CSARAGTGWLRTEAFF	TGCAGTGCTAGAGCCGGGACAGGGTGGCTCCGTACTGAAGCTTTCTTT
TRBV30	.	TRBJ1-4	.	CAWSVGDATNEKLFF	TGTGCCTGGAGTGTAGGAGATGCAACTAATGAAAAACTGTTTTTT
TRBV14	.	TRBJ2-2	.	CASSRGTAVKPLGELFF	TGTGCCAGCAGCCGAGGGACGGCCGTAAAACCCCTGGGGGAGCTGTTTTTT
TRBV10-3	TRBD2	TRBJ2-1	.	CAISQGLAGSNEQFF	TGTGCCATCAGCCAGGGACTAGCGGGGTCGAATGAGCAGTTCTTC
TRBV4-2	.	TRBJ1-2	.	CASSQSSGTNYGYTF	TGTGCCAGCAGCCAATCCTCCGGGACCAACTATGGCTACACCTTC
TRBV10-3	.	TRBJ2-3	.	CAIPGAGLNTQYF	TGTGCCATCCCAGGGGCGGGTTTGAATACGCAGTATTTT
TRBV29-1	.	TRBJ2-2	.	CSVASSSHTGELFF	TGCAGCGTTGCCTCCAGTTCCCACACCGGGGAGCTGTTTTTT
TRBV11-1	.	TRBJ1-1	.	CASSLVRGVDTEAFF	TGTGCCAGCAGCTTAGTACGCGGCGTGGACACTGAAGCTTTCTTT
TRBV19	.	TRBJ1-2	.	CASSNTRAQRANYGYTF	TGTGCCAGTAGCAACACCAGGGCCCAGCGAGCTAACTATGGCTACACCTTC
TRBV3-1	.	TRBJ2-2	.	CASSRDSKAGELFF	TGTGCCAGCAGCCGGGATAGTAAAGCCGGGGAGCTGTTTTTT